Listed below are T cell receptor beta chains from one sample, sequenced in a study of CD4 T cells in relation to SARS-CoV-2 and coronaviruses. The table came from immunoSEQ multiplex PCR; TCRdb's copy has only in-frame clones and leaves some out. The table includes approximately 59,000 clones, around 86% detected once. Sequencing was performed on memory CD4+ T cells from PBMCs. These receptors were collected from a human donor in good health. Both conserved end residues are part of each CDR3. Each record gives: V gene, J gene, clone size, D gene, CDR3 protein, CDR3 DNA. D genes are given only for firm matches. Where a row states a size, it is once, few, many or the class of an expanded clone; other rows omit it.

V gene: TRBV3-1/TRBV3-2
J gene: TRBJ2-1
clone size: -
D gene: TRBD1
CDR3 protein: CASSQGAVRGPRNEQFF
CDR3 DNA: TGTGCCAGCAGCCAAGGGGCGGTCAGGGGGCCTAGAAATGAGCAGTTCTTC

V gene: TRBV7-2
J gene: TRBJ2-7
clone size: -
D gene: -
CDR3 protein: CASSLADLGTEQYF
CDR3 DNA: TGTGCCAGCAGCTTAGCCGATCTAGGAACCGAGCAGTACTTC

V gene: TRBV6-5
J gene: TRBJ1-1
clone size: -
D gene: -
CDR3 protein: CASRSGSLKAFF
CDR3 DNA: TGTGCCAGCCGGAGTGGGAGCCTCAAGGCTTTCTTT

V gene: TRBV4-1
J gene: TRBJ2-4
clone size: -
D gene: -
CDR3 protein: CASSHEGLAKNIQYF
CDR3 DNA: TGCGCCAGCAGCCATGAAGGCTTAGCCAAAAACATTCAGTACTTC

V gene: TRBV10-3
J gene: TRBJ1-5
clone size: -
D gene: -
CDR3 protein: CAIRDATSNQPQHF
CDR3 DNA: TGTGCCATCCGGGACGCAACTAGCAATCAGCCCCAGCATTTT

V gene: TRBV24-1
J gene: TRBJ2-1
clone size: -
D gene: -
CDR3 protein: CATSRAGSRNEQFF
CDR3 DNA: TGTGCCACCAGTAGGGCAGGGAGTAGGAATGAGCAGTTCTTC

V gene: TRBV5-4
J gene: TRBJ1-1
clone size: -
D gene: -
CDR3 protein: CASSLVLEDTEAFF
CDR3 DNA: TGTGCCAGCAGCTTGGTATTGGAGGACACTGAAGCTTTCTTT

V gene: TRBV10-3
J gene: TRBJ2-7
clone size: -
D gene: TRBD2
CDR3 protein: CAISEVLAGYEQYF
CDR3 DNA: TGTGCCATCAGTGAAGTCCTAGCGGGTTACGAGCAGTACTTC

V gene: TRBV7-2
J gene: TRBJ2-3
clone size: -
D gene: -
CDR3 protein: CASSLGSGDTDTQYF
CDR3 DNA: TGTGCCAGCAGCCTGGGGAGCGGAGATACAGATACGCAGTATTTT

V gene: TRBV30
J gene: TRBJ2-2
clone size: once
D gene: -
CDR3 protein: CAWIWGPNTGELFF
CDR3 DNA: TGTGCCTGGATTTGGGGTCCGAACACCGGGGAGCTGTTTTTT

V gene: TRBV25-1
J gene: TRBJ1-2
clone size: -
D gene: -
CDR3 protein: CASSEYTFSYGYTF
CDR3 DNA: TGTGCCAGCAGTGAATACACCTTCTCCTATGGCTACACCTTC

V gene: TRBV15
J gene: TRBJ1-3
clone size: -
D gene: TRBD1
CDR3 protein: CATSRGTGYLSSSGNTIYF
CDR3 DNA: TGTGCCACCAGCAGGGGGACAGGGTATTTGTCGAGCTCTGGAAACACCATATATTTT

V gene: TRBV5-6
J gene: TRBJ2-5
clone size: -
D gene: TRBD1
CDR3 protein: CASSLEGQGIEVSQYF
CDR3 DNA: TGTGCCAGCAGCTTGGAGGGACAGGGGATCGAGGTGTCCCAGTACTTC

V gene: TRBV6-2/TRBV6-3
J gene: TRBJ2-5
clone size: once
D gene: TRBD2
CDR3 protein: CASSRGTSGAETQYF
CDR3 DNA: TGTGCCAGCAGTCGGGGGACTAGCGGGGCGGAGACCCAGTACTTC

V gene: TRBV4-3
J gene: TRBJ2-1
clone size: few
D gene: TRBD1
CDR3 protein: CASSQEGPWDSLLNEQFF
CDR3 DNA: TGCGCCAGCAGCCAAGAGGGCCCGTGGGACAGTCTTTTGAATGAGCAGTTCTTC

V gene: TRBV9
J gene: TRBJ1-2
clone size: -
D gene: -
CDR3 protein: CASSLRGDQSGYGYTF
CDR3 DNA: TGTGCCAGCAGCTTGCGCGGGGATCAAAGTGGCTATGGCTACACCTTC

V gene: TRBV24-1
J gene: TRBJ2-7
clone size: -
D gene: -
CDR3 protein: CATSDPGSYEQYF
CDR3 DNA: TGTGCCACCAGTGATCCGGGGTCCTACGAGCAGTACTTC

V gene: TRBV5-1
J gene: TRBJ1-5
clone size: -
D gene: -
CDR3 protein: CASSSTGLGGQPQHF
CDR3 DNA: TGCGCCAGCAGCTCGACCGGACTCGGGGGTCAGCCCCAGCATTTT

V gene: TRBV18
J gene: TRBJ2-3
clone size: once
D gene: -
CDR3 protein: CASSPASTDTQYF
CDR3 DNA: TGTGCCAGCTCACCAGCCAGCACAGATACGCAGTATTTT

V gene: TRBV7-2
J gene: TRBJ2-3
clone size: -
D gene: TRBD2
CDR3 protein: CASKSSGGADTQYF
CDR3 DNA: TGTGCCAGCAAGAGCAGCGGGGGGGCGGATACGCAGTATTTT

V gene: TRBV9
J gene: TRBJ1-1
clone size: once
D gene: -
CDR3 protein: CASSARMNTEAFF
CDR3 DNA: TGTGCCAGCAGCGCCCGGATGAACACTGAAGCTTTCTTT

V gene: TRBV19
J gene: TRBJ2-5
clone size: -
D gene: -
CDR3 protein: CASSIDAGETQYF
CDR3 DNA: TGTGCCAGTAGTATAGATGCGGGGGAGACCCAGTACTTC

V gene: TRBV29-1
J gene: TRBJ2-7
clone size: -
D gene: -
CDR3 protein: CSVGQPVSYEQYF
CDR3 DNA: TGCAGCGTTGGCCAGCCAGTCTCCTACGAGCAGTACTTC

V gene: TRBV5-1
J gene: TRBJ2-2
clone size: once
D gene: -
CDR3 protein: CASSLRVGELFF
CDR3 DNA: TGCGCCAGCAGCTTGAGGGTCGGGGAGCTGTTTTTT

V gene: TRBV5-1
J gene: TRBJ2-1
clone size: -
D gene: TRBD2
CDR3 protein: CASSLDLRLAGGSSYNEQFF
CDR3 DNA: TGCGCCAGCAGCTTGGACCTTCGACTAGCGGGAGGCAGCTCCTACAATGAGCAGTTCTTC

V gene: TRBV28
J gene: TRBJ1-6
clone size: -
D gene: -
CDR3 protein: CASSLFGGGNSPLHF
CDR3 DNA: TGTGCCAGCAGTTTATTCGGGGGGGGTAATTCACCCCTCCACTTT

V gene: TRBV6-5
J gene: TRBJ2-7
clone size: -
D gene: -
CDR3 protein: CASTDGISYEQYF
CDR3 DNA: TGTGCCAGCACGGACGGGATCTCCTACGAGCAGTACTTC

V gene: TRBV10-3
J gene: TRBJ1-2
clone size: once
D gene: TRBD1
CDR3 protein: CAISYGTDNGYTF
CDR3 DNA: TGTGCCATCAGTTACGGGACAGACAATGGCTACACCTTC

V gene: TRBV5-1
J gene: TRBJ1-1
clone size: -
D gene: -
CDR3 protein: CASSETGNTEAFF
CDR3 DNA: TGCGCCAGCAGCGAAACAGGGAACACTGAAGCTTTCTTT

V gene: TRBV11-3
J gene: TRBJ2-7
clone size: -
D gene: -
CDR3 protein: CASSRSGTSTSEQYF
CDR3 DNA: TGTGCCAGCAGCCGGTCCGGGACTTCCACCAGCGAGCAGTACTTC

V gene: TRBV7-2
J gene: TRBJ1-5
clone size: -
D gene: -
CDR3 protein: CASSLGGGPQHF
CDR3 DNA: TGTGCCAGCAGCTTAGGTGGGGGGCCCCAGCATTTT

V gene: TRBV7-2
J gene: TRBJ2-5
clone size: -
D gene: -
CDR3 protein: CASSLGGYQETQYF
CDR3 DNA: TGTGCCAGCAGCTTAGGAGGATACCAAGAGACCCAGTACTTC

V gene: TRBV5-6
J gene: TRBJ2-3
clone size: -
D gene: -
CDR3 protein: CASSFKGRGGTDTQYF
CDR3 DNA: TGTGCCAGCAGCTTCAAGGGGAGAGGGGGTACAGATACGCAGTATTTT

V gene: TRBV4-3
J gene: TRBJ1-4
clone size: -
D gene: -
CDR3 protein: CASSRQASLNEKLFF
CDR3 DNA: TGCGCCAGCAGCCGCCAGGCTTCGCTAAATGAAAAACTGTTTTTT

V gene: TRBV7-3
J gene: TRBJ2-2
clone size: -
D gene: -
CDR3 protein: CASSLPGNTGELFF
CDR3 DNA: TGTGCCAGCAGCTTGCCAGGGAACACCGGGGAGCTGTTTTTT

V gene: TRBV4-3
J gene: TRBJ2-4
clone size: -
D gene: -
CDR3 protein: CASSQGGSLGMNF
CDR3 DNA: TGCGCCAGCAGCCAGGGGGGCTCCTTAGGGATGAACTTC

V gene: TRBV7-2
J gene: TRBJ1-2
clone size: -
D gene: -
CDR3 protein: CASSLDRGGDGYTF
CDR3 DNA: TGTGCCAGCAGCTTAGATCGGGGCGGGGATGGCTACACCTTC

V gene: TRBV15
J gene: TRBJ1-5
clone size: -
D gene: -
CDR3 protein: CATSRVRGSPNQPQHF
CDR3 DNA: TGTGCCACCAGCAGAGTACGGGGTAGCCCAAATCAGCCCCAGCATTTT

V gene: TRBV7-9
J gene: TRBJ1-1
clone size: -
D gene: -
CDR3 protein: CASSLSATSMNTEAFF
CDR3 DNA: TGTGCCAGCAGCCTCTCGGCCACATCAATGAACACTGAAGCTTTCTTT

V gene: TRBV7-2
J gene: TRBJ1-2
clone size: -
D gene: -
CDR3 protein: CASSRGPGPYGYTF
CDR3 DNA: TGTGCCAGCAGCCGCGGCCCGGGGCCGTATGGCTACACCTTC

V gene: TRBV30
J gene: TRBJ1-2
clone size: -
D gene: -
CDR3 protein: CAWAAQLNYGYTF
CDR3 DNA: TGTGCCTGGGCGGCACAGCTTAACTATGGCTACACCTTC

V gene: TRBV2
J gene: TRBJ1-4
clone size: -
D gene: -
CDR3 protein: CASNEGTANEKLFF
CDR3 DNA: TGTGCCAGCAATGAGGGGACGGCGAATGAAAAACTGTTTTTT

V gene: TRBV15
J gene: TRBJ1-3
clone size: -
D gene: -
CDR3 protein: CATSRYRDGGSGNTIYF
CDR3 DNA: TGTGCCACCAGCAGGTATCGGGACGGAGGCTCTGGAAACACCATATATTTT

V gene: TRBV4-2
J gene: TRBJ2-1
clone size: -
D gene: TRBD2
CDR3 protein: CASSQAAGEPTVLQFF
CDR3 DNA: TGTGCCAGCAGCCAAGCGGCGGGGGAGCCCACAGTTTTGCAGTTCTTC